This T cell receptor (beta chain) emerged from a study of human T cells and chemical hapten exposure. As for the study in general: Diphenylcyclopropenone was applied weekly to patients' scalps across the roughly 24-week study. Yields of TCR per sample differed, chiefly owing to small differences in pooled library volume.

A single record per CDR3 protein comes from TCRdb applying MiXCR to the RACE reads. The sample holds fewer than 400,000 distinct CDR3 sequences; around 6.9% are singletons and the top ten take around 8.4%. Time point indicated: patch test 1, 2 weeks after DPC sensitization. Sample treatment: therapeutic diphenylcyclopropenone sensitization with weekly scalp DPC. Blood collection took place prior to placing each patch test. V was shortened by 3 bases and J by 2 bases, with 14 bases between the two germline ends. The CDR3 is made up of 15 amino acids. Looked up from germline, CDR1 is DFQATT and CDR2 is SNEGSKA (reference sequence). The table lists this clonotype with a few counts.

The material was whole blood, obtained in connection with sensitization to the hapten diphenylcyclopropenone (DPC). V usage is TRBV20-1 and J usage is TRBJ1-5, with a possible D match to TRBD1 (5 bases). The sequence derives from a young woman with alopecia areata. Some clones in this sample may be carry-over from other donors' samples. The CDR3 sequence: CSARGTAIGNQPQHF. The CDR3 DNA sequence: TGCAGTGCTAGGGGGACTGCAATAGGCAATCAGCCCCAGCATTTT.